Sequencing of this T cell receptor (beta chain) was carried out in a study of vaccination and CD4 T cells after COVID-19. Treatment in this sample: roughly ten-day PBMC culture with coronavirus spike peptide pools or control peptides (ViraFEST assay). During the years 2011-2018, before the COVID-19 pandemic, the unexposed donor's CD4+ T cells were collected. Whenever cell numbers allowed, CD4+ T cells from unexposed donors were probed with SARS-CoV-2 S/N and four cold-coronavirus spikes. With the Oncomine TCR Beta short-read assay, DNA from cultured CD4+ T cells was sequenced. Genomic DNA extraction was carried out from cultured CD4+ T cells. TCRdb redid the calling of the PCR reads with MiXCR, one entry per CDR3 protein. This sample yields 11,000 or so distinct CDR3 sequences, of which under 45% are seen a single time; 16% belongs to the top ten. Study observations and caveats: SARS-CoV-2-reactive clonotypes showed a nonsignificant median rise from around 20 to 38.

CDR1 is DFQATT, CDR2 SNEGSKA, per germline (reference sequence). The CDR3 runs to 15 residues. V shed 0 bases and J 5 bases; nucleotides not matched to a gene: 6. This clonotype was observed a few times. Antigen: not known. V is TRBV20-1 and J is TRBJ2-3; 9 bases fit TRBD1. The source is a human donor in good health. Sequenced sample: CD4+ T cells from blood, cultured in vitro. The CDR3 here is CSARDGGQGLDTQYF. In nucleotides, the CDR3 is TGCAGTGCTAGAGATGGGGGACAGGGCTTAGATACGCAGTATTTT.